This T cell receptor (beta chain) was profiled in a study of blood T cell repertoires in COVID-19. Study in general: The United States, Italy and Spain provided the acute and convalescent COVID-19 samples. In each case, the material was cDNA or gDNA derived from T cells, B-cell-depleted T cells, or PBMCs.

The Seattle patients, enrolled during active infection, were followed longitudinally. Per the original methods: Estimation of nucleated cell counts was performed using reference gene primer amplification. Data came from immunoSEQ multiplex PCR; TCRdb stores just in-frame clones and leaves some out. The V and J calls and clone size come from that table; D and trimming were worked out from the DNA. The table has about 200,000 clones, roughly three quarters seen once; the top ten hold around 5.9%. V lost 7 bases and J lost 5; bases outside the gene matches: 6. The germline CDR1 and CDR2 sequences are LNHDA and SQIVND (reference sequence). The CDR3 spans 13 residues.

The origin of this receptor is a woman aged 40 to 50 with COVID-19, enrolled during active disease. The chain combines TRBV19 with TRBJ2-5, with 8 bases matching TRBD2. The sample was peripheral blood. The CDR3 DNA reads as TGTGCCAGTAATTTTGGGACTAGTGAGACCCAGTACTTC. This gives the protein CASNFGTSETQYF.